The TCR beta chain under discussion was sequenced for a study of response to subunit inactivated influenza vaccine. TCRdb passed the RT-PCR reads through MiXCR, listing each CDR3 protein once. The sample lists over 800,000 distinct CDR3 sequences; approximately 22% were seen once. This clonotype was seen ten or more times. The CDR3 loop spans 13 amino acids. V shed 3 bases and J 13 bases; nucleotides not matched to a gene: 8. The germline gives CDR1 DFQATT, CDR2 SNEGSKA (reference sequence). The receptor's source is a man over 45 who received an inactivated influenza vaccine. The chain uses TRBV20-1 and TRBJ2-1, with 11 bases that match TRBD2. The sample was PBMCs from blood, taken 5 days after vaccination. CDR3 protein: CSARITSGSTQFF. DNA of the CDR3: TGCAGTGCTAGGATTACTAGCGGGAGTACACAGTTCTTC.